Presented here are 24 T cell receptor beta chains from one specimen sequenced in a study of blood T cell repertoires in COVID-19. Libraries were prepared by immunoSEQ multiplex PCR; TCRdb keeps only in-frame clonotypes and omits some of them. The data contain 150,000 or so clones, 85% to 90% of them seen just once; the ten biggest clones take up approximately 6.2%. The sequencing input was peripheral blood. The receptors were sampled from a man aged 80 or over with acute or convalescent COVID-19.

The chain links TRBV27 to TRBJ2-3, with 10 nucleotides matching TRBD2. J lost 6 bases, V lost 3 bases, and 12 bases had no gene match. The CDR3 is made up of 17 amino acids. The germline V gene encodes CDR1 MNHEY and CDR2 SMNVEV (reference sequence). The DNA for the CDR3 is TGTGCCAGCAGTTTCAACCCAAGCGGGGGGGGCTACGATACGCAGTATTTT. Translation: CASSFNPSGGGYDTQYF.

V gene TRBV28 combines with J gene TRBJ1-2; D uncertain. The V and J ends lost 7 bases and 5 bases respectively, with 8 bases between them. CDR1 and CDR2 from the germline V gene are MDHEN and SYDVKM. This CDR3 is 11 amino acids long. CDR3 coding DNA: TGTGCCAGCACCCGCAGTTATGGCTACACCTTC. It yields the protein CASTRSYGYTF.

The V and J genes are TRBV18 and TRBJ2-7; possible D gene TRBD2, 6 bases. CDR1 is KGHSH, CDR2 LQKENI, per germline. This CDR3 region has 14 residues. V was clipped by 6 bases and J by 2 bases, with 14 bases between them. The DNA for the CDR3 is TGTGCCAGCTCGCCCGGGGGTATACCCTACGAGCAGTACTTC. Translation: CASSPGGIPYEQYF.

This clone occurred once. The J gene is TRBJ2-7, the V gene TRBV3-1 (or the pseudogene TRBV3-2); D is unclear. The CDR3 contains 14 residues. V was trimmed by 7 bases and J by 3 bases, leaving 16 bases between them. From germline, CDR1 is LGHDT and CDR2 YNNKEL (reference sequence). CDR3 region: CASTNRGGGYEQYF. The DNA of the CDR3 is TGTGCCAGCACCAACCGCGGTGGCGGCTACGAGCAGTACTTC.

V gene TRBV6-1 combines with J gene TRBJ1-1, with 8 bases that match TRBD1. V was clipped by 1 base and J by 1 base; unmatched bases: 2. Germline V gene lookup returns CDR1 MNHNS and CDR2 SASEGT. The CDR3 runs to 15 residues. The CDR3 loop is CASSEVTGGNTEAFF. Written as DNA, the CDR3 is TGTGCCAGCAGTGAAGTTACAGGGGGGAACACTGAAGCTTTCTTT.

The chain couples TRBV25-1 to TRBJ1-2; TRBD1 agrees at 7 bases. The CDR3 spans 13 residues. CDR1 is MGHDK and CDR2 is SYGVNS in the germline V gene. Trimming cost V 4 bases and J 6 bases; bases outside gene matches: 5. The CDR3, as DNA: TGTGCCAGCAGTGCAGGACAGGTCCATGGCTACACCTTC. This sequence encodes CASSAGQVHGYTF.

For the CDR3, the DNA is TGTGCCAGCAGCTCAAGCGTACTAGCGGTGAGCTCCTACAATGAGCAGTTCTTC. Its protein product is CASSSSVLAVSSYNEQFF. This chain links TRBV11-2 with TRBJ2-1, with 8 bases that match TRBD2. CDR1 and CDR2 (germline): SGHAT, FQNNGV. The CDR3 length is 18 residues. Trimming took 4 bases from V and 0 from J; bases not matched to a gene: 11.

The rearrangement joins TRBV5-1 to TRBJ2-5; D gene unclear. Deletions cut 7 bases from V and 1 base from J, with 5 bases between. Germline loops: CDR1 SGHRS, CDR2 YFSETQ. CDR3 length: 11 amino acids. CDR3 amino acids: CASSFQETQYF. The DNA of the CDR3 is TGCGCCAGCTCGTTCCAAGAGACCCAGTACTTC.

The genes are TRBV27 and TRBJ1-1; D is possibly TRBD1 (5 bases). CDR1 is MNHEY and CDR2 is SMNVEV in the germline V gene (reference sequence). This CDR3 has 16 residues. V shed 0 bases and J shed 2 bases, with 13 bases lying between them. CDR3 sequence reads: CASSLSWGVSNTEAFF. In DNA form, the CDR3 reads TGTGCCAGCAGTTTATCTTGGGGCGTCAGTAACACTGAAGCTTTCTTT.

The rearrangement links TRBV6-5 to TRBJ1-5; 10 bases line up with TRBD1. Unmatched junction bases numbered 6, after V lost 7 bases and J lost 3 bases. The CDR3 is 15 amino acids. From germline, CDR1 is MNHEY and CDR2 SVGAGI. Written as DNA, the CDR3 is TGTGCCAGCATAAGGGACAGGGGCAACAATCAGCCCCAGCATTTT. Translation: CASIRDRGNNQPQHF.

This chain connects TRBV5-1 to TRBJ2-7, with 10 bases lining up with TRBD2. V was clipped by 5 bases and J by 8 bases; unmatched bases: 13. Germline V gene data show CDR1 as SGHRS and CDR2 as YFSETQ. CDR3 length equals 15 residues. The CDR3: CASRPGTSDTMKQYF. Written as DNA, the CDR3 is TGCGCCAGCAGACCCGGGACTAGCGATACTATGAAGCAGTACTTC.

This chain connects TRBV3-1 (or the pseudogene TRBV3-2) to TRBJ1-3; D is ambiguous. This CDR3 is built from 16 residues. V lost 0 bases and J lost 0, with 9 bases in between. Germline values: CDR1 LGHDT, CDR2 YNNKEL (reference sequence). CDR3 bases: TGTGCCAGCAGCCAAGAGGTAACTGCCTCTGGAAACACCATATATTTT. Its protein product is CASSQEVTASGNTIYF.

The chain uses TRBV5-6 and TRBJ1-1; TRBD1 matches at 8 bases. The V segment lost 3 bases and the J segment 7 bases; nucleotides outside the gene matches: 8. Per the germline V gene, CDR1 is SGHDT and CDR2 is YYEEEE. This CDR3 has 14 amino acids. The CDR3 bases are TGTGCCAGCAGCTCGCGCAATACAGGGGGTGAAGCTTTCTTT. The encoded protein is CASSSRNTGGEAFF.

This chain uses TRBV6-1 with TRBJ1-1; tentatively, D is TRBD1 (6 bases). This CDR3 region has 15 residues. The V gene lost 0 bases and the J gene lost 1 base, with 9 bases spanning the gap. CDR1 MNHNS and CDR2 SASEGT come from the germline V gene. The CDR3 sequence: CASSEAGGRNTEAFF. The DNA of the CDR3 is TGTGCCAGCAGTGAAGCGGGGGGGCGGAACACTGAAGCTTTCTTT.

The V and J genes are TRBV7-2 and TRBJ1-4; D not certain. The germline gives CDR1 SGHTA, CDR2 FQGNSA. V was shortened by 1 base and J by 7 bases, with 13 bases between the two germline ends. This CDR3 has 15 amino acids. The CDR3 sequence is CASSLDPGGSEKLFF. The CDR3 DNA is TGTGCCAGCAGCTTAGATCCGGGAGGGAGTGAAAAACTGTTTTTT. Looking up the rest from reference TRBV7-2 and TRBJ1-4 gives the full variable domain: GAGVSQSPSNKVTEKGKDVELRCDPISGHTALYWYRQSLGQGLEFLIYFQGNSAPDKSGLPSDRFSAERTGGSVSTLTIQRTQQEDSAVYLCASSLDPGGSEKLFFGSGTQLSVL.

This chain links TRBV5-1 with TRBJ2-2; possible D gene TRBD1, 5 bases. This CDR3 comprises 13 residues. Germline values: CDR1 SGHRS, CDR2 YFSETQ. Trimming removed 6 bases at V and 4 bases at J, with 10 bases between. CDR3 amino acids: CASTQGATGELFF. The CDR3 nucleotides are TGCGCCAGCACGCAGGGTGCCACCGGGGAGCTGTTTTTT.

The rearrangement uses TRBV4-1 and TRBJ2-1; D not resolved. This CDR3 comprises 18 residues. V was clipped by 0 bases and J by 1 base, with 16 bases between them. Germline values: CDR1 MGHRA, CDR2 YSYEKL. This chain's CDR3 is CASSQDGTVQPSYNEQFF. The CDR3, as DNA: TGCGCCAGCAGCCAAGATGGTACGGTACAGCCTTCCTACAATGAGCAGTTCTTC.

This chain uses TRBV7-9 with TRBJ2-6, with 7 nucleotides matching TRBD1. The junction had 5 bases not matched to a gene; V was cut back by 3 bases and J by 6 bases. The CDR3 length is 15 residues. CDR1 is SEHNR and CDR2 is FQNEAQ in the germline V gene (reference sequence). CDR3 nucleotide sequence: TGTGCCAGCAGCTTCTCAGGGGGAGAGGCCAACGTCCTGACTTTC. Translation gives CASSFSGGEANVLTF.

The DNA of the CDR3 is TGTGCCAGTCAACTCAGGCCTGGGCTGAACACTGAAGCTTTCTTT. Its translation: CASQLRPGLNTEAFF. V is TRBV19 and J is TRBJ1-1, with unresolved D. V lost 8 bases to trimming and J lost 0 bases, with 16 bases between them. This CDR3 has 15 amino acids. Germline CDR1 is LNHDA and CDR2 is SQIVND (reference sequence).

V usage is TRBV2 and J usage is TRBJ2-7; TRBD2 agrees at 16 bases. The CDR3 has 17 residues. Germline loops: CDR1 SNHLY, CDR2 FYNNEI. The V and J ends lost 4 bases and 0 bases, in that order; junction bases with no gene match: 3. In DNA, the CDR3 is TGTGCCAGCAGTGGGGGACTAGCGGGAGGGAGCTCCTACGAGCAGTACTTC. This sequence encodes CASSGGLAGGSSYEQYF.

The CDR3 bases are TGTGCCAGCAGTGAAAGCCCGGGAGGCAGGGGATCCTACGAGCAGTACTTC. Residues: CASSESPGGRGSYEQYF. V and J are TRBV28 and TRBJ2-7; the D gene is possibly TRBD2 (7 bases). V lost 5 bases, J lost 1 base, and 21 bases lay in between. The CDR3 is made up of 17 amino acids. Germline values: CDR1 MDHEN, CDR2 SYDVKM.

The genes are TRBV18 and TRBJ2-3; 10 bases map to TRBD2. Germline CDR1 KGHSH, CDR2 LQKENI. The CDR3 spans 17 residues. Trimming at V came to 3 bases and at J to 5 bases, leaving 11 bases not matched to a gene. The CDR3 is CASSPLASGGLGDTQYF. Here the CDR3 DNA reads TGTGCCAGCTCACCCCTGGCTAGCGGGGGCCTGGGAGATACGCAGTATTTT.

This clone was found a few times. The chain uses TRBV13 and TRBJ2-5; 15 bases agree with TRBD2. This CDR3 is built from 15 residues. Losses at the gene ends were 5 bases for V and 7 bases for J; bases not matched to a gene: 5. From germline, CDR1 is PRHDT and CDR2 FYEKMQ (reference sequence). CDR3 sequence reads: CASSQGLAGGRTQYF. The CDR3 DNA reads TGTGCCAGCAGCCAAGGACTAGCGGGGGGGCGGACCCAGTACTTC.

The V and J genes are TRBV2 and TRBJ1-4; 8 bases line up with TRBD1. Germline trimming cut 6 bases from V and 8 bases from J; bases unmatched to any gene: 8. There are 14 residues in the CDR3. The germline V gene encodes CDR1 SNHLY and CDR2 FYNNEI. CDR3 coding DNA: TGTGCCAGCAGGGCAGGGGGCCTTCGGGAAAAACTGTTTTTT. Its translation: CASRAGGLREKLFF.